This TCR beta chain was observed in a study of cytomegalovirus exposure and HLA in healthy donors. Study summary: Out of roughly 170 million T cells, an earlier analysis found about 120 million unique TCR beta sequences in total.

The CDR3 sequence is 14 residues long. The germline V gene encodes CDR1 SNHLY and CDR2 FYNNEI. V was cut by 4 bases and J by 0 bases, with 6 bases left in between. Whole-study findings and limits: There were reportedly fewer N-insertions in an Asian-associated ancestry cluster than the approximately 670-donor mean, in a later analysis. With DRB1 most and HLA-C fewest, TCR association rates differed between HLA loci in a later analysis.

Only one count was recorded for this clone. Its target is not known. 60 Vbeta and 13 Jbeta primers were used in PCR. Original processing methods: Tens of millions of unique TCR beta chains, roughly 10 million shared, were counted in a later analysis. Sequencing was performed with immunoSEQ multiplex PCR; in TCRdb, only in-frame clones are kept and a portion is missing. Clonal size and the V and J genes are those of that table, whereas D and trimming came from the DNA. There are some 180,000 clones in the sample; 76% occur only once, and around 2.3% lies in the top ten. Sequences were obtained from PBMCs. The receptor was derived from a woman in her twenties or thirties in good health and CMV-seropositive. This rearrangement joins TRBV2 to TRBJ2-2; maybe TRBD1 (6 bases). The CDR3 here is CASSGQANTGELFF. The CDR3 DNA follows: TGTGCCAGCAGTGGACAGGCGAACACCGGGGAGCTGTTTTTT.